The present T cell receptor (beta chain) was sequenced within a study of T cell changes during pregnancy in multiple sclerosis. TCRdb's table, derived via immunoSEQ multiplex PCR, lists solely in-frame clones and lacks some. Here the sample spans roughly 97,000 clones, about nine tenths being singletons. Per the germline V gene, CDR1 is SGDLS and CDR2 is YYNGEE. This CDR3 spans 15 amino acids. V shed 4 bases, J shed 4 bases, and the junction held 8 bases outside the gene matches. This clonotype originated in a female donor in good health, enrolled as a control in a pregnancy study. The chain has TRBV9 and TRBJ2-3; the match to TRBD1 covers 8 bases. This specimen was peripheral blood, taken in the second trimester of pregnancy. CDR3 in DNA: TGTGCCAGCAGCCCCCTGACAGGGGACGCAGATACGCAGTATTTT. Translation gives CASSPLTGDADTQYF. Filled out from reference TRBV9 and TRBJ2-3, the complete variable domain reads DSGVTQTPKHLITATGQRVTLRCSPRSGDLSVYWYQQSLDQGLQFLIQYYNGEERAKGNILERFSAQQFPDLHSELNLSSLELGDSALYFCASSPLTGDADTQYFGPGTRLTVL.